This TCR beta chain came from a study of cytotoxic CD8 clonotypes in ibrutinib-treated CLL. Background on the study: Samples had a mean of roughly 250,000 productive templates and roughly 99,000 productive rearrangements.

This CDR3 contains 16 residues. In germline, CDR1 is SGHTA, CDR2 FQGNSA. With 2 bases clipped from V and 7 bases from J, the junction kept 10 bases outside the gene matches. Genomic DNA in an amount of approximately 2 micrograms was extracted from cryopreserved PBMCs and used for the preparation of TCR beta libraries. Findings of the study overall: On treatment, the uncommon public clonotypes contracted or remained stable. Baseline-level clonality went beyond age-matched healthy donors and moved in step with circulating CD8+ T-cell counts.

Clones were sequenced by immunoSEQ multiplex PCR, and TCRdb holds only the in-frame ones, with some missing. The table records 160,000 or so clones, roughly 88% of them present only once. As regards this clone: Its matching antigen is unknown.

The V and J genes are TRBV7-2 and TRBJ2-1, with 8 bases lining up with TRBD2. Here the sequenced sample was PBMCs, taken at disease progression, from a patient treated with ibrutinib. The sequence was collected from a human donor with chronic lymphocytic leukemia. The CDR3 loop reads CASSLYPGGGSNEQFF. The CDR3 region has the DNA TGTGCCAGCAGCTTATACCCCGGCGGGGGGTCAAATGAGCAGTTCTTC.